One sample yielded the 21 T cell receptor beta chains listed below, sequenced in a study of blood T cell repertoires in COVID-19. Sequenced by immunoSEQ multiplex PCR; TCRdb stores in-frame clones only, minus some. The profile covers 400,000 to 500,000 clones, with roughly 90% appearing a single time and approximately 1.8% taken by the ten largest. The sequencing input was PBMCs or T cells enriched from blood (not recorded which). The receptor source for this set is a woman between 35 and 50 years old who had recovered from COVID-19.

The chain couples TRBV5-6 to TRBJ1-1; no clear D. Germline CDR1 SGHDT, CDR2 YYEEEE. V was clipped by 0 bases and J by 6 bases, with 9 bases between them. The CDR3 covers 13 residues. The CDR3 DNA follows: TGTGCCAGCAGCTTGGCAACTCCTCCTGAAGCTTTCTTT. Translating it yields CASSLATPPEAFF.

Written as DNA, the CDR3 is TGCGCCAGCAGCCAGAACAGGTACTCCTACGAGCAGTACTTC. Translation: CASSQNRYSYEQYF. The rearrangement links TRBV4-1 to TRBJ2-7, with TRBD1 as a possible D gene (5 bases). The germline CDR1 and CDR2 sequences are MGHRA and YSYEKL. This CDR3 spans 14 amino acids. V was shortened by 3 bases and J by 0 bases, with 9 bases between the two germline ends.

The rearrangement links TRBV5-5 to TRBJ1-1; no reliable D call. Germline V gives CDR1 SGHKS, CDR2 YYEKEE (reference sequence). V was pared by 4 bases and J by 1 base, with 14 bases between. The CDR3 loop spans 15 amino acids. CDR3 in amino acids: CASSPGLARNTEAFF. As DNA, the CDR3 is TGTGCCAGCAGCCCCGGGCTAGCAAGGAACACTGAAGCTTTCTTT.

Note on this clone: The identical CDR3 is also encoded by other nucleotide sequences in the sample. The chain is built from TRBV20-1 and TRBJ2-3; TRBD2 agrees at 9 bases. Trimming cost V 3 bases and J 1 base; bases outside gene matches: 2. This CDR3 has 14 amino acids. In germline, CDR1 is DFQATT, CDR2 SNEGSKA (reference sequence). CDR3 region: CSASSSGGTDTQYF. CDR3 coding DNA: TGCAGTGCTAGTTCTAGCGGGGGCACAGATACGCAGTATTTT.

The rearrangement links TRBV30 to TRBJ2-1, with a possible D match to TRBD2 (5 bases). Germline V gives CDR1 GTSNPN, CDR2 SVGIG (reference sequence). The CDR3 length is 15 residues. V was trimmed by 0 bases and J by 4 bases, leaving 13 bases between them. The DNA for the CDR3 is TGTGCCTGGAGTGTACAACTAGGTGGTTACAATGAGCAGTTCTTC. Its translation: CAWSVQLGGYNEQFF.

This chain connects TRBV9 to TRBJ2-7; 11 positions match TRBD2. Germline-derived CDR1 and CDR2 are SGDLS and YYNGEE. There are 15 residues in the CDR3. Trimming cost V 0 bases and J 5 bases; bases outside gene matches: 4. The CDR3 sequence: CASSVEGTSGDEQYF. CDR3 coding DNA: TGTGCCAGCAGCGTAGAAGGGACTAGCGGCGACGAGCAGTACTTC.

CDR3 protein: CASSQDVRPGNGNTIYF. Written as DNA, the CDR3 is TGCGCCAGCAGCCAAGATGTTCGCCCGGGGAATGGAAACACCATATATTTT. The chain combines TRBV4-3 with TRBJ1-3; D not resolved. The CDR3 is 17 amino acids. Germline V lookup: CDR1 LGHNA, CDR2 YSLEER. Deletions cut 0 bases from V and 3 bases from J, with 15 bases between.

This clone showed up just once. V is TRBV27 and J is TRBJ2-7; 9 nucleotides match TRBD2. Germline V gene lookup returns CDR1 MNHEY and CDR2 SMNVEV (reference sequence). The CDR3 is made up of 16 amino acids. V was pared by 5 bases and J by 0 bases, with 8 bases of the junction left unmatched. CDR3 region: CASSPRASGNSYEQYF. In DNA form, the CDR3 reads TGTGCCAGCAGTCCTCGGGCTAGCGGGAACTCCTACGAGCAGTACTTC.

There are a few counts of this clone. The genes are TRBV2 and TRBJ1-1; D is undetermined. Trimming shortened V by 7 bases and J by 7 bases, and 19 bases separated the two germline ends. The CDR3 has 14 amino acids. From germline, CDR1 is SNHLY and CDR2 FYNNEI. CDR3 DNA sequence: TGTGCCAGCAAAGACTCCCGAGTCCGAAGTGAAGCTTTCTTT. Its protein is CASKDSRVRSEAFF.

In this sample, this clone turned up a few times. CDR3 in DNA: TGTGCCAGCAGCCCACTAGCGGGAGCGGGTTCTATGGAGACCCAGTACTTC. Translated, it gives CASSPLAGAGSMETQYF. V is TRBV11-2 and J is TRBJ2-5; TRBD2 matches at 11 bases. Trimming took 5 bases from V and 5 from J; bases not matched to a gene: 13. Germline CDR1 is SGHAT and CDR2 is FQNNGV. This CDR3 has 17 residues. The entire variable domain, with the rest obtained from reference TRBV11-2 and TRBJ2-5, is as follows: EAGVAQSPRYKIIEKRQSVAFWCNPISGHATLYWYQQILGQGPKLLIQFQNNGVVDDSQLPKDRFSAERLKGVDSTLKIQPAKLEDSAVYLCASSPLAGAGSMETQYFGPGTRLLVL.

The V and J genes are TRBV14 and TRBJ1-2, with a weak D call TRBD1 (5 bases). The CDR3 runs to 15 residues. Trimming removed 6 bases from V and 7 bases from J, with 21 bases in between. Looked up from germline, CDR1 is SGHDN and CDR2 is FVKESK. The CDR3 DNA sequence: TGTGCCAGCAGGCCCGGTTTCTCGGGGGTAGGTGGCTACACCTTC. Translated, it gives CASRPGFSGVGGYTF.

About this clone itself: Other DNA sequences in this sample translate to the same CDR3. The chain recombines TRBV5-1 with TRBJ2-7; a weak D match, TRBD1 (5 bases). This CDR3 comprises 13 residues. Germline V CDR1 and CDR2: SGHRS, YFSETQ. Trimming left V 0 bases short and J 5 bases short, with 9 bases between. The DNA of the CDR3 is TGCGCCAGCAGCTTGGGGCAGGGCAACGAGCAGTACTTC. This gives the protein CASSLGQGNEQYF.

This clone was seen just once. This rearrangement joins TRBV4-1 to TRBJ2-4; 7 bases are shared with TRBD1. This CDR3 is built from 15 residues. Germline V CDR1 and CDR2: MGHRA, YSYEKL. Losses at the gene ends were 4 bases for V and 8 bases for J; bases not matched to a gene: 11. This CDR3 is CASSRSARDSDIQYF. For the CDR3, the DNA is TGCGCCAGCAGCCGGAGCGCCCGGGACAGTGACATTCAGTACTTC.

V usage is TRBV5-1 and J usage is TRBJ2-7; no firm D call. This CDR3 contains 12 residues. Trimming pared 4 bases from V and 3 bases from J, leaving 8 bases between. CDR1 SGHRS and CDR2 YFSETQ come from the germline V gene. CDR3 in DNA: TGCGCCAGCAGCAGTGGAGACTACGAGCAGTACTTC. Protein: CASSSGDYEQYF.

The chain uses TRBV6-5 and TRBJ1-1, with a tentative D call TRBD1 (5 bases). The length of the CDR3 is 13 residues. Germline V gene lookup returns CDR1 MNHEY and CDR2 SVGAGI. Deletions cut 11 bases from V and 0 bases from J, with 13 bases between. In DNA, the CDR3 is TGTGCCGGGGGGGGGAATATGAACACTGAAGCTTTCTTT. This codes for CAGGGNMNTEAFF.

V is TRBV29-1 and J is TRBJ1-2, with TRBD1 matching 10 bases. After removal of 1 base from V and 7 bases from J, the junction contained 9 bases not matched to a gene. The CDR3 consists of 15 residues. CDR1 and CDR2 from the germline V gene are SQVTM and ANQGSEA. The CDR3 coding sequence is TGCAGCGTTGAAGGCGAGGGACAGGGGCTCGGTGGCTACACCTTC. Amino acid sequence: CSVEGEGQGLGGYTF.

The CDR3, as DNA: TGCGCCAGCAGCTTCTCTTTGAGGGAGAACACTGAAGCTTTCTTT. As protein: CASSFSLRENTEAFF. V gene TRBV5-1 combines with J gene TRBJ1-1; D is unresolved. This CDR3 spans 15 amino acids. Between the trimmed V and J ends, which lost 2 bases and 1 base, there was a span of 12 bases. Germline CDR1 is SGHRS and CDR2 is YFSETQ.

V and J are TRBV11-3 and TRBJ1-1; D is unclear. The ends were cut back, 5 bases at V and 0 bases at J, with 13 bases in the middle. This CDR3 is 15 amino acids long. Germline V gene lookup returns CDR1 SGHNT and CDR2 YENEEA. The CDR3, as DNA: TGTGCCAGCAGCCCGCGGAGTAATATGAACACTGAAGCTTTCTTT. Encoded protein: CASSPRSNMNTEAFF.

The rearrangement uses TRBV7-9 and TRBJ1-2; a possible D gene is TRBD1 (6 bases). The CDR3 extends over 19 amino acids. Trimming took 5 bases from V and 5 from J, leaving 30 bases between them. CDR1 is SEHNR, CDR2 FQNEAQ, per germline (reference sequence). CDR3 sequence: CASSPGEGRGGDFGYGYTF. The DNA for the CDR3 is TGTGCCAGCAGCCCAGGGGAGGGCCGTGGGGGAGACTTTGGTTATGGCTACACCTTC.

About this clone itself: A read error may be the cause here, since a much bigger clone is one base away. The chain has TRBV13 and TRBJ1-6; D remains ambiguous. With 5 bases removed from V and 6 bases from J, the gap between germline ends came to 5 bases. This CDR3 is 12 amino acids long. In germline, CDR1 is PRHDT, CDR2 FYEKMQ (reference sequence). DNA for the CDR3: TGTGCCAGCAGCCTCGGTAATTCACCCCTCCACTTT. It yields the protein CASSLGNSPLHF.

The rearrangement joins TRBV6-1 to TRBJ2-2, with 10 nucleotides matching TRBD2. V trimming: 1 base; J trimming: 4 bases; junction bases outside the gene matches: 9. The CDR3 covers 18 residues. Germline values: CDR1 MNHNS, CDR2 SASEGT. Here the CDR3 DNA reads TGTGCCAGCAGTGAAGAGCTAGCGGGAGAATCGACCACCGGGGAGCTGTTTTTT. This translates into CASSEELAGESTTGELFF.